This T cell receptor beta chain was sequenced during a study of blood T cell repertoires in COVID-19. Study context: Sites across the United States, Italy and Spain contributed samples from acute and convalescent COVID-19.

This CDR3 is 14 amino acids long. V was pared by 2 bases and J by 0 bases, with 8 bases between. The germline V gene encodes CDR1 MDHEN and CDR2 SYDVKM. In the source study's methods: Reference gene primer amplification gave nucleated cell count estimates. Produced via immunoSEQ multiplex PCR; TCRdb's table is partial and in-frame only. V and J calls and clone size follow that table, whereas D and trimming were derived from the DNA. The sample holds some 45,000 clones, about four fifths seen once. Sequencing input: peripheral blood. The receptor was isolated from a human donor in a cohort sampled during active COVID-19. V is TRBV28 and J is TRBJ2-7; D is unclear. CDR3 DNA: TGTGCCAGCAGTTTACCTGGCAACTCCTACGAGCAGTACTTC. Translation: CASSLPGNSYEQYF.